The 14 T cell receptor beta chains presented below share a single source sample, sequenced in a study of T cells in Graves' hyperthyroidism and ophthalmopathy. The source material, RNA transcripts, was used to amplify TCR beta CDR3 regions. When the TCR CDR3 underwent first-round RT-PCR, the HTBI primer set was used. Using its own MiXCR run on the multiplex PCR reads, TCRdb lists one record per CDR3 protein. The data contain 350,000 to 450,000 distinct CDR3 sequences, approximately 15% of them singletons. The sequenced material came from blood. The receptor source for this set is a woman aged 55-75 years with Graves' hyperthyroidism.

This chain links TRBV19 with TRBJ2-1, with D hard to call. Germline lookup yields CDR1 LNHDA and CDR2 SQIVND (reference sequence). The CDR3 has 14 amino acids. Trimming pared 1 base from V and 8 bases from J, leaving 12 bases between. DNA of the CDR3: TGTGCCAGTAGTATAGCCCAAGTAGCTCATGAGCAGTTCTTC. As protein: CASSIAQVAHEQFF. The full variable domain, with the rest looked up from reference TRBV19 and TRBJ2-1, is DGGITQSPKYLFRKEGQNVTLSCEQNLNHDAMYWYRQDPGQGLRLIYYSQIVNDFQKGDIAEGYSVSREKKESFPLTVTSAQKNPTAFYLCASSIAQVAHEQFFGPGTRLTVL.

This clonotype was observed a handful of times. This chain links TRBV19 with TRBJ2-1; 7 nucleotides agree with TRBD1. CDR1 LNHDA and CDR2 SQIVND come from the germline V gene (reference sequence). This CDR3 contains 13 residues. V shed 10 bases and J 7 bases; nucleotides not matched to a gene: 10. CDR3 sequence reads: CATGDSNGNEQFF. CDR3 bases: TGTGCCACCGGGGACAGTAACGGAAATGAGCAGTTCTTC.

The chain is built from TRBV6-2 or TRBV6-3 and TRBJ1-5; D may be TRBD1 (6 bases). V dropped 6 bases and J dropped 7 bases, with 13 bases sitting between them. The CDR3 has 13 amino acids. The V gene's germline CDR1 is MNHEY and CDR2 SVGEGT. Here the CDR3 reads CASSLQGEQPQHF. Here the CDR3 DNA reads TGTGCCAGCAGCCTACAGGGTGAACAGCCCCAGCATTTT.

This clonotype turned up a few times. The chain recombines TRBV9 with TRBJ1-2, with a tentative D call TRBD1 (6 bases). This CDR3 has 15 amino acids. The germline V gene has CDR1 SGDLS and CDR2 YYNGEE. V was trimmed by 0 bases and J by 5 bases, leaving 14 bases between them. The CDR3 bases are TGTGCCAGCAGCGTAGCTGTAAGGGGGACTTATGGCTACACCTTC. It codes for CASSVAVRGTYGYTF.

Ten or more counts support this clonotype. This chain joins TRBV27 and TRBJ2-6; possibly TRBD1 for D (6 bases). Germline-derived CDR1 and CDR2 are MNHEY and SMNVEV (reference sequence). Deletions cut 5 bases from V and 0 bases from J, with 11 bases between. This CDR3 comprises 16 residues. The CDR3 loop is CASSRQVLSGANVLTF. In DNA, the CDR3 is TGTGCCAGCAGTCGACAGGTGCTCTCTGGGGCCAACGTCCTGACTTTC.

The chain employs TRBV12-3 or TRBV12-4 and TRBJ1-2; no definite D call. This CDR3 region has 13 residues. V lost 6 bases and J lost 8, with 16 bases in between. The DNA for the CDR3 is TGTGCCAGCAGCCCTACATGGGAAGCGGGCTACACCTTC. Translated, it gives CASSPTWEAGYTF.

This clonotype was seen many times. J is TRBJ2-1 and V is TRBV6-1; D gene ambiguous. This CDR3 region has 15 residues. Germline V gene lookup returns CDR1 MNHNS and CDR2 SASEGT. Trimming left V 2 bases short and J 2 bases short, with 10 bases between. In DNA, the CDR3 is TGTGCCAGCAGTGAAAGCAACCCCGCCTACAATGAGCAGTTCTTC. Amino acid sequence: CASSESNPAYNEQFF.

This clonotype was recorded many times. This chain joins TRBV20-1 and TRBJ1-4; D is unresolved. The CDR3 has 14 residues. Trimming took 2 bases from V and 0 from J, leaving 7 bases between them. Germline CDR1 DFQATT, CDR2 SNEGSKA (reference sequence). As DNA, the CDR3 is TGCAGTGCTAGATCGGGAGCAACTAATGAAAAACTGTTTTTT. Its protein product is CSARSGATNEKLFF.

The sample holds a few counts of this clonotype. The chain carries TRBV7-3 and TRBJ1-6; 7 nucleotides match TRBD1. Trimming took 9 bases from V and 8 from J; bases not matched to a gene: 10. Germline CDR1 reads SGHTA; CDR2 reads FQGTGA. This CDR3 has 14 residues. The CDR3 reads CASSRDSLYSPLHF. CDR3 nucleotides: TGTGCCAGTAGCCGGGACAGCCTTTATTCACCCCTCCACTTT.

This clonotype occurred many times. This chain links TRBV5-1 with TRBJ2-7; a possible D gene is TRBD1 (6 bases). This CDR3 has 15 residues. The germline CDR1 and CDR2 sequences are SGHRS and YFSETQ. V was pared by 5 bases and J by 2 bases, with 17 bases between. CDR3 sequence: CASRDPGQSPYEQYF. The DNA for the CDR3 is TGCGCCAGCAGGGATCCCGGACAGAGCCCCTACGAGCAGTACTTC.

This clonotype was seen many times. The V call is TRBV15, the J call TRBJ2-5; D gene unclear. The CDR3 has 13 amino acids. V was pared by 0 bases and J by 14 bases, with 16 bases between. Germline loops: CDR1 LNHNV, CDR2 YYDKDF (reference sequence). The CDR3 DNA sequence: TGTGCCACCAGCAGAGATCTGTCAAGACCCAGATACTTC. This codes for CATSRDLSRPRYF.

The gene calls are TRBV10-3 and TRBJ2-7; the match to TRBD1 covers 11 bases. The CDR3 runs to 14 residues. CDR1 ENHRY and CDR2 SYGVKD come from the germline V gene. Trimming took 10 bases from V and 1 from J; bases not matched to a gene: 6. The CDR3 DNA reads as TGTGCCACCGGGGGACAGGGGGGTTCCTACGAGCAGTACTTC. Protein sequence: CATGGQGGSYEQYF.

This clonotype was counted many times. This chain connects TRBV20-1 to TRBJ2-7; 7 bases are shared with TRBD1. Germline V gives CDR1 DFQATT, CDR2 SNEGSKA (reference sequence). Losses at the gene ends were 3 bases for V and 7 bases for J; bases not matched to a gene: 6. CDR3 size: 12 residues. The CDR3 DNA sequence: TGCAGTGCTAGTGAGGGGGCGCAAGAGCAGTACTTC. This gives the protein CSASEGAQEQYF.

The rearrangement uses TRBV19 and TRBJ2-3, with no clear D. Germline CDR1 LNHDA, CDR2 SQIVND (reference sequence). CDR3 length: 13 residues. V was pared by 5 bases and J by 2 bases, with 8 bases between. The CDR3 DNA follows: TGTGCCAGTAGTCCCCTGATCACAGATACGCAGTATTTT. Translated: CASSPLITDTQYF.